This T cell receptor (beta chain) was retrieved from a study of blood T cell repertoires in COVID-19. The CDR3 has 16 residues. Unmatched junction bases numbered 8, after V lost 4 bases and J lost 2 bases. CDR1 and CDR2 (germline): SGDLS, YYNGEE. Sequenced by immunoSEQ multiplex PCR; TCRdb stores in-frame clones only, minus some. In the table there are fewer than 300,000 clones, approximately 90% of which are singletons. The receptor was isolated from a woman under 40 with COVID-19, enrolled during active disease. The sample was peripheral blood. The chain links TRBV9 to TRBJ1-4; 7 bases match TRBD1. DNA for the CDR3: TGTGCCAGCAGCCCCCGGACAGGCGACACTAATGAAAAACTGTTTTTT. It translates to CASSPRTGDTNEKLFF.